One sample yielded the 10 T cell receptor beta chains listed below, sequenced in a study of post-analysis software for immune sequencing data. General study findings and limits: TRBV5-6, TRBV5-1 and TRBV20-1 belonged to a set of roughly 5 TRBV segments that were more frequent in patients than controls.

Each TCR beta cDNA library carried unique molecular identifiers. Each CDR3 protein is one row after TCRdb ran MiXCR on the PCR reads. The data show about 770,000 distinct CDR3 sequences, with around 42% seen just once and 4% to 5% held by the top ten. The antigens of these receptors remain unknown. The specimen was blood. The receptor source for this set is a girl aged 5-17 years with multiple sclerosis.

This sequence joins TRBV11-3 and TRBJ1-5; D is possibly TRBD1 (5 bases). In germline, CDR1 is SGHNT, CDR2 YENEEA. CDR3 size: 13 residues. Trimming took off 5 bases at V and 11 bases at J, with 16 bases between the two ends. CDR3 loop: CASSEGTVGTQHF. The CDR3 DNA is TGTGCCAGCAGCGAAGGGACGGTCGGAACCCAGCATTTT.

V gene TRBV28 combines with J gene TRBJ2-7; D unclear. The J call may be faulty, since TRBJ2-5 better matches the DNA end. The germline gives CDR1 MDHEN, CDR2 SYDVKM. This CDR3 spans 12 amino acids. This CDR3 is CASSLNTETQYF. DNA of the CDR3: TGTGCCAGCAGTCTAAATACTGAGACCCAGTACTTC.

This clonotype was detected once. The chain carries TRBV11-1 and TRBJ2-7; no reliable D call. Matching the DNA end better, TRBJ2-5 makes the J call doubtful. The CDR3 is 15 amino acids. The germline V gene has CDR1 SGHAT and CDR2 FQDESV (reference sequence). The CDR3 region has the DNA TGTGCCAGCAGCTCCCGGGCGGTAGACGCGGAGACCCAGTACTTC. This translates into CASSSRAVDAETQYF.

The genes are TRBV20-1 and TRBJ2-1; possibly TRBD2 for D (6 bases). V was trimmed by 3 bases and J by 4 bases, leaving 10 bases between them. Germline CDR1 DFQATT, CDR2 SNEGSKA (reference sequence). The CDR3 runs to 13 residues. This CDR3 reads CSASRDLYNEQFF. The CDR3 nucleotides read TGCAGTGCTAGTAGGGACTTATACAATGAGCAGTTCTTC.

The J gene is TRBJ1-2, the V gene TRBV9; 9 bases are a match to TRBD1. Germline CDR1 and CDR2: SGDLS and YYNGEE. The CDR3 length is 15 residues. V was pared by 4 bases and J by 4 bases, with 8 bases of the junction left unmatched. CDR3 protein: CASSLTDRGIYGYTF. CDR3 bases: TGTGCCAGCAGCTTAACGGACAGGGGAATCTATGGCTACACCTTC.

The chain combines TRBV5-1 with TRBJ2-5; 11 bases agree with TRBD2. V lost 3 bases to trimming and J lost 2 bases; unmatched junction nucleotides: 9. Per germline, CDR1 SGHRS and CDR2 YFSETQ. The CDR3 contains 17 residues. Written as DNA, the CDR3 is TGCGCCAGCAGCTCCACTAGGACTAGCGGGCGGCAAGAGACCCAGTACTTC. This encodes CASSSTRTSGRQETQYF.

V and J are TRBV7-9 and TRBJ2-5; D uncertain. The DNA matches TRBJ2-7 better at its end, which makes the J call doubtful. Germline V CDR1 and CDR2: SEHNR, FQNEAQ (reference sequence). The CDR3 length is 15 residues. The CDR3 DNA reads TGTGCCAGCAGCTTAGAAGGCCGCGCGGACTACGAGCAGTACTTC. This sequence encodes CASSLEGRADYEQYF.

This clonotype was seen a handful of times. The chain carries TRBV7-9 and TRBJ1-5; no clear D. The CDR3 has 13 residues. Per the germline V gene, CDR1 is SEHNR and CDR2 is FQNEAQ (reference sequence). The V and J ends lost 4 bases and 3 bases respectively, with 7 bases between them. Written as DNA, the CDR3 is TGTGCCAGCAGCTCGATGAACAATCAGCCCCAGCATTTT. The encoded protein is CASSSMNNQPQHF.

This clonotype was observed a handful of times. The V gene is TRBV2, the J gene TRBJ2-7, with D unresolved. V gave up 6 bases and J gave up 6 bases, with 18 bases separating them. This CDR3 region has 14 residues. CDR1 SNHLY and CDR2 FYNNEI come from the germline V gene. CDR3 loop: CASRASPLSAEQYF. The CDR3 nucleotides are TGTGCCAGCAGAGCCTCACCCCTCAGCGCCGAGCAGTACTTC.

The DNA for the CDR3 is TGCAGTGCTGGGGGGGCTGGAGGGGTGAACAATCAGCCCCAGCATTTT. Amino acids: CSAGGAGGVNNQPQHF. V is TRBV20-1 and J is TRBJ1-5, with TRBD1 as a possible D gene (6 bases). The CDR3 loop spans 16 amino acids. V lost 5 bases and J lost 3, with 20 bases in between. The germline CDR1 and CDR2 sequences are DFQATT and SNEGSKA (reference sequence).